This TCR beta chain appears in the sequencing data of a study of blood T cell repertoires in COVID-19. Study details: Samples representing acute and convalescent COVID-19 were sourced from the United States, Italy and Spain. T cells, B-cell-depleted T cells, or PBMCs provided the cDNA or gDNA that served as material.

In the authors' workflow: How many nucleated cells were present was estimated from reference gene primer amplification. The protocol was immunoSEQ multiplex PCR, while the TCRdb copy is restricted to in-frame clones and leaves out a portion. V, J and clone size are taken as reported in that table, and D and trimming were inferred from the DNA itself. The sample includes about 190,000 clones, 90% of them seen just once. Trimming shortened V by 5 bases and J by 13 bases, and 15 bases separated the two germline ends. The CDR3 length is 12 residues. The sequence came from a middle-aged man with acute or convalescent COVID-19. V gene TRBV12-3 or TRBV12-4 combines with J gene TRBJ2-1, with a weak D call TRBD2 (7 bases). The sequenced sample consisted of peripheral blood. The CDR3 is CASSQRAGHQFF. Here the CDR3 DNA reads TGTGCCAGCAGTCAAAGAGCGGGACATCAGTTCTTC.